The entry that follows covers one TCR beta chain sequence. Its antigen is not identified. The germline V gene encodes CDR1 LNHNV and CDR2 YYDKDF (reference sequence). This CDR3 has 13 residues. V shed 9 bases and J shed 2 bases, with 12 bases lying between them. Selected positively for CCR7 and CD45RO-negative, naive CD8 cells excluded terminally differentiated effector memory CD45RA+ cells. Original methodology: ImmunoSEQ output held junction-only sequences without quality scores, so filtering differed. Sequenced by immunoSEQ multiplex PCR; TCRdb stores in-frame clones only, minus some. The V and J calls and clone size are taken from that table; D and trimming were inferred from the DNA. Here the sample spans roughly 850,000 clones, about 96% being singletons. The sample originates from a study of shared clonotypes between healthy human individuals. Study at large: Each donor's CD8 memory used one plate, CD8 naive two, each CD4 subset three. Whole-study findings and limits: Rarefaction revealed incomplete sorted-subset sequencing despite large depth. When naive CD4 clonotypes were compared across a few donors, roughly 4.9% were shared.

The sample taken for sequencing was naive CD8+ T cells sorted from blood. The origin of this receptor is a man aged 25-45 years in good health. The chain recombines TRBV15 with TRBJ2-3, with TRBD1 as a possible D gene (6 bases). For the CDR3, the DNA is TGTGCCACTCGGGACATCACCACAGATACGCAGTATTTT. Protein: CATRDITTDTQYF.